What follows are 3 T cell receptor beta chains derived from one specimen sequenced in a study of T cell changes during pregnancy in multiple sclerosis. Assay: immunoSEQ multiplex PCR; the TCRdb copy retains only in-frame clones and omits some. The profile shows 60,000 to 90,000 clones, approximately 90% of them singletons. The material was peripheral blood, obtained before pregnancy. The receptors here all came from a female donor with multiple sclerosis, enrolled in a pregnancy study.

The rearrangement joins TRBV5-6 to TRBJ2-6, with 8 bases lining up with TRBD1. Trimming removed 0 bases from V and 4 bases from J; junction bases left unmatched: 9. CDR3 length equals 18 residues. CDR1 SGHDT and CDR2 YYEEEE come from the germline V gene. CDR3 coding DNA: TGTGCCAGCAGCTTGGTGGGCCAGGGGGCTCTCGGGGCCAACGTCCTGACTTTC. Amino acids: CASSLVGQGALGANVLTF.

The chain combines TRBV5-1 with TRBJ2-5; 10 positions agree with TRBD1. The CDR3 totals 15 residues. The V gene's germline CDR1 is SGHRS and CDR2 YFSETQ. Losses at the gene ends were 4 bases for V and 5 bases for J; bases not matched to a gene: 8. The DNA for the CDR3 is TGCGCCAGCAGCAAACGACAGGGGGCGAGGGAGACCCAGTACTTC. This translates into CASSKRQGARETQYF.

V is TRBV27 and J is TRBJ1-2; D is unclear. The ends were cut back, 6 bases at V and 0 bases at J, with 11 bases in the middle. This CDR3 is built from 14 residues. The germline V gene encodes CDR1 MNHEY and CDR2 SMNVEV (reference sequence). CDR3 sequence (DNA): TGTGCCAGCAGCTTACGTGCGGCTAACTATGGCTACACCTTC. Its protein product is CASSLRAANYGYTF.